What follows is one TCR beta chain and its context. This record belongs to a study of shared clonotypes between healthy human individuals. The CDR3 is 15 residues long. The germline V gene encodes CDR1 MDHEN and CDR2 SYDVKM. J was trimmed by 6 bases and V by 2 bases; bases with no gene match: 4. Sequencing was performed with immunoSEQ multiplex PCR; in TCRdb, only in-frame clones are kept and a portion is missing. The table lists approximately 2.3 million clones, 85% to 95% of them singletons. This clonotype was obtained from a man aged 18 to 29 in good health. Some clones in this sample may be carry-over from other donors' samples. The sequenced sample was naive CD4+ T cells from PBMCs. Sample subset: CD45RA+ positively selected. The chain couples TRBV28 to TRBJ2-7, with 13 nucleotides matching TRBD2. The chain's CDR3 is CASSLRGLAGIEQYF. The CDR3 bases are TGTGCCAGCAGTTTACGGGGACTAGCGGGAATCGAGCAGTACTTC.